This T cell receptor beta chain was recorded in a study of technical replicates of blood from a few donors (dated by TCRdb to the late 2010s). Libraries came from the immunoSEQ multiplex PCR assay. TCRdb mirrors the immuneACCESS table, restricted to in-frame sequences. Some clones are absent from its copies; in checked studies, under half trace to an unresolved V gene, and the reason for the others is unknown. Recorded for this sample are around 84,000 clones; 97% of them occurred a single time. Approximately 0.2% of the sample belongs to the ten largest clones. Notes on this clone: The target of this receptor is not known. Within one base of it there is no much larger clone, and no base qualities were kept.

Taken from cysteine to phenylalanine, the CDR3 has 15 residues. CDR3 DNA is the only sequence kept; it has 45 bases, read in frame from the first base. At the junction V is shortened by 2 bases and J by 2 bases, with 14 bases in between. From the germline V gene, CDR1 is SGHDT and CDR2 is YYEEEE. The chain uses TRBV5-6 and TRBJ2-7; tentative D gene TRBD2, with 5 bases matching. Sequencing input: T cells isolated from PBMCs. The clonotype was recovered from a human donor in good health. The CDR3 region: CASSFRGVGAYEQYF. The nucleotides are TGTGCCAGCAGCTTTCGGGGAGTTGGGGCCTACGAGCAGTACTTC.